Listed below are T cell receptor beta chains from one sample, sequenced in a study of OX40 agonist ivuxolimab in advanced cancers. The protocol was immunoSEQ multiplex PCR, while the TCRdb copy is restricted to in-frame clones and leaves out a portion. In the table there are 65,000 to 90,000 clones, about nine tenths of which are singletons. The sample here was CD4+ or CD8+ T cells sorted from blood, taken in a trial of the OX40 agonist ivuxolimab. These receptors were taken from an adult with an advanced solid tumor such as melanoma, head and neck, liver or kidney cancer. CDR3s include the opening cysteine and the closing phenylalanine or tryptophan. D genes are given only for firm matches. Size is stated for part of the rows, as once, few or many counts, or as a class when the clone is expanded.

d_call: NA
clone_size: NA
j_call: TRBJ2-7
v_call: TRBV20-1
cdr3_nt: TGCAGTGCAAGTACACTAGTCGAGCAGTACTTC
cdr3_aa: CSASTLVEQYF

d_call: TRBD2
clone_size: NA
j_call: TRBJ2-7
v_call: TRBV6-1
cdr3_nt: TGTGCCAGCAGGTTTAGCGGGAGCGGCGAGCAGTACTTC
cdr3_aa: CASRFSGSGEQYF

d_call: TRBD1
clone_size: NA
j_call: TRBJ1-2
v_call: TRBV7-9
cdr3_nt: TGTGCCAGCAGCCTAAGCACGGTACCCGGACAGGGGGTTGATGGCTACACCTTC
cdr3_aa: CASSLSTVPGQGVDGYTF

d_call: NA
clone_size: few
j_call: TRBJ1-1
v_call: TRBV2
cdr3_nt: TGTGCCAGCAGTTTACAGGGAGGCACTGAAGCTTTCTTT
cdr3_aa: CASSLQGGTEAFF

d_call: NA
clone_size: NA
j_call: TRBJ2-7
v_call: TRBV4-2
cdr3_nt: TGTGCCAGCAGCCATCCCCAGGGGAATCAGTACTTC
cdr3_aa: CASSHPQGNQYF

d_call: NA
clone_size: NA
j_call: TRBJ1-5
v_call: TRBV4-1
cdr3_nt: TGCGCCAGCAGCCAAGGACAATATAGCAATCAGCCCCAGCATTTT
cdr3_aa: CASSQGQYSNQPQHF

d_call: NA
clone_size: NA
j_call: TRBJ1-4
v_call: TRBV5-6
cdr3_nt: TGTGCCAGCAGCCCAACAACTAATGAAAAACTGTTTTTT
cdr3_aa: CASSPTTNEKLFF

d_call: TRBD1
clone_size: NA
j_call: TRBJ2-1
v_call: TRBV6-6
cdr3_nt: TGTGCCAGCAGTTCGACAGGGAGCTCCTACAATGAGCAGTTCTTC
cdr3_aa: CASSSTGSSYNEQFF

d_call: NA
clone_size: NA
j_call: TRBJ1-4
v_call: TRBV5-1
cdr3_nt: TGCGCCAGCAGCTTGGTAGGGGGGGCCGAAGAAAAACTGTTTTTT
cdr3_aa: CASSLVGGAEEKLFF

d_call: NA
clone_size: NA
j_call: TRBJ2-7
v_call: TRBV19
cdr3_nt: TGTGCCAGTAGTACTTCGGACAGACGCTACGAGCAGTACTTC
cdr3_aa: CASSTSDRRYEQYF

d_call: NA
clone_size: NA
j_call: TRBJ2-6
v_call: TRBV27
cdr3_nt: TGTGCCAGCAGTTCTCCCGGGGTCTCTGGGGCCAACGTCCTGACTTTC
cdr3_aa: CASSSPGVSGANVLTF

d_call: TRBD2
clone_size: NA
j_call: TRBJ2-1
v_call: TRBV10-3
cdr3_nt: TGTGCCATCACCGGACTAGCGGGAGGCGAGCAGTTCTTC
cdr3_aa: CAITGLAGGEQFF

d_call: NA
clone_size: NA
j_call: TRBJ1-5
v_call: TRBV19
cdr3_nt: TGTGCCACCTCCTGGGGAGTAAATCAGCCCCAGCATTTT
cdr3_aa: CATSWGVNQPQHF

d_call: TRBD2
clone_size: NA
j_call: TRBJ2-1
v_call: TRBV7-9
cdr3_nt: TGTGCCAGCAGCTCGACTAGCGGGAGGGTCCGGGAGCAGTTCTTC
cdr3_aa: CASSSTSGRVREQFF

d_call: NA
clone_size: NA
j_call: TRBJ2-5
v_call: TRBV5-1
cdr3_nt: TGCGCCAGCAGCCCCGGAGGGGATGGTGGGACCCAGTACTTC
cdr3_aa: CASSPGGDGGTQYF

d_call: NA
clone_size: NA
j_call: TRBJ2-3
v_call: TRBV28
cdr3_nt: TGTGCCAGCAGTTTAGGCGGGTACACAGATACGCAGTATTTT
cdr3_aa: CASSLGGYTDTQYF

d_call: TRBD2
clone_size: few
j_call: TRBJ2-7
v_call: TRBV18
cdr3_nt: TGTGCCAGCTCACCTGGACTAGCGGGAGTTGTCGAGCAGTACTTC
cdr3_aa: CASSPGLAGVVEQYF

d_call: NA
clone_size: NA
j_call: TRBJ1-1
v_call: TRBV13
cdr3_nt: TGTGCCAGCAGCTTTCGACAGCCTAACACTGAAGCTTTCTTT
cdr3_aa: CASSFRQPNTEAFF

d_call: NA
clone_size: NA
j_call: TRBJ2-3
v_call: TRBV9
cdr3_nt: TGTGCCAGCAGCCCCGCTCCCGCCTGGGATACGCAGTATTTT
cdr3_aa: CASSPAPAWDTQYF

d_call: NA
clone_size: NA
j_call: TRBJ1-2
v_call: TRBV5-1
cdr3_nt: TGCGCCAGCAGCTTGGATGAGGCGTGGTATGGCTACACCTTC
cdr3_aa: CASSLDEAWYGYTF

d_call: NA
clone_size: NA
j_call: TRBJ2-7
v_call: TRBV30
cdr3_nt: TGTGCCTGGAGTGATGGCGGCGAGAGTAACTTC
cdr3_aa: CAWSDGGESNF

d_call: TRBD2
clone_size: once
j_call: TRBJ2-1
v_call: TRBV9
cdr3_nt: TGTGCCAGCAGCACCCGGACTAGCGGCAACAATGAGCAGTTCTTC
cdr3_aa: CASSTRTSGNNEQFF

d_call: NA
clone_size: NA
j_call: TRBJ2-2
v_call: TRBV18
cdr3_nt: TGTGCCAGCTCACCCAAGGGGAGCGGGGAGCTGTTTTTT
cdr3_aa: CASSPKGSGELFF

d_call: NA
clone_size: once
j_call: TRBJ2-7
v_call: TRBV6-5
cdr3_nt: TGTGCCAGCAGTTCCCTTGTTAAGGGGAGCACCTACGAGCAGTACTTC
cdr3_aa: CASSSLVKGSTYEQYF

d_call: TRBD1
clone_size: NA
j_call: TRBJ2-2
v_call: TRBV5-4
cdr3_nt: TGTGCCAGCAGCTTGGGACAGGGGCTCACCGGGGAGCTGTTTTTT
cdr3_aa: CASSLGQGLTGELFF

d_call: TRBD1
clone_size: once
j_call: TRBJ1-1
v_call: TRBV7-9
cdr3_nt: TGTGCCAGCAGCGAAGCTCTATCAGGGGGTGTCAGCACTGAAGCTTTCTTT
cdr3_aa: CASSEALSGGVSTEAFF

d_call: NA
clone_size: once
j_call: TRBJ2-7
v_call: TRBV6-1
cdr3_nt: TGTGCCAGCAGGAAACAGGTAGTAATGGCCTACGAGCAGTACTTC
cdr3_aa: CASRKQVVMAYEQYF

d_call: NA
clone_size: NA
j_call: TRBJ2-7
v_call: TRBV2
cdr3_nt: TGTGCCAGCAGTGGGCGGAAGAGCTCCTACGAGCAGTACTTC
cdr3_aa: CASSGRKSSYEQYF

d_call: NA
clone_size: NA
j_call: TRBJ2-7
v_call: TRBV2
cdr3_nt: TGTGCCAGCAGCCGGGGACGCCCACAGAATAGCTACGAGCAGTACTTC
cdr3_aa: CASSRGRPQNSYEQYF

d_call: NA
clone_size: NA
j_call: TRBJ2-1
v_call: TRBV27
cdr3_nt: TGTGCCAGCAGTTTAATTGTGGGCGGACGGTGGTTCTTC
cdr3_aa: CASSLIVGGRWFF

d_call: NA
clone_size: NA
j_call: TRBJ1-1
v_call: TRBV4-1
cdr3_nt: TGCGCCAGCAGCCAAGTCGCTGGAAGGTTAAACACTGAAGCTTTCTTT
cdr3_aa: CASSQVAGRLNTEAFF

d_call: NA
clone_size: NA
j_call: TRBJ2-2
v_call: TRBV4-1
cdr3_nt: TGCGCCAGCAGCCCCCGGACAGTTGTGGCCGGGGAGCTGTTTTTT
cdr3_aa: CASSPRTVVAGELFF

d_call: TRBD2
clone_size: NA
j_call: TRBJ2-3
v_call: TRBV5-1
cdr3_nt: TGCGCCAGCAGGGAGGGACTAGCGGGCACAGATACGCAGTATTTT
cdr3_aa: CASREGLAGTDTQYF

d_call: NA
clone_size: NA
j_call: TRBJ1-2
v_call: TRBV19
cdr3_nt: TGTGCCAGTAGTACAATCAGCCGGGCCCTATTCTATGGCTACACCTTC
cdr3_aa: CASSTISRALFYGYTF

d_call: TRBD2
clone_size: NA
j_call: TRBJ2-5
v_call: TRBV28
cdr3_nt: TGTGCCAGCAGTTTAGGGACTAGCGGGGGGGGACAGACCCAGTACTTC
cdr3_aa: CASSLGTSGGGQTQYF

d_call: NA
clone_size: NA
j_call: TRBJ2-4
v_call: TRBV7-9
cdr3_nt: TGTGCCAGCAGCCAGGATCGGGGAGGCGGTGTAGCCAAAAACATTCAGTACTTC
cdr3_aa: CASSQDRGGGVAKNIQYF

d_call: NA
clone_size: NA
j_call: TRBJ2-7
v_call: TRBV5-1
cdr3_nt: TGCGCCAGCAGCTTGGATAGCGGCGCCTACGAGCAGTACTTC
cdr3_aa: CASSLDSGAYEQYF

d_call: NA
clone_size: NA
j_call: TRBJ2-5
v_call: TRBV28
cdr3_nt: TGTGCCAGCAGTCCCCAGGGGGGGATCGCGAAGACCCAGTACTTC
cdr3_aa: CASSPQGGIAKTQYF

d_call: TRBD2
clone_size: NA
j_call: TRBJ2-1
v_call: TRBV11-2
cdr3_nt: TGTGCCAGCAGCGTGGGCCTAGCGGGAGGTGATGAGCAGTTCTTC
cdr3_aa: CASSVGLAGGDEQFF

d_call: TRBD2
clone_size: few
j_call: TRBJ2-1
v_call: TRBV2
cdr3_nt: TGTGCCAGCAGTGTGGTGAATAGCGGGAGTGTAAACAATGAGCAGTTCTTC
cdr3_aa: CASSVVNSGSVNNEQFF

d_call: NA
clone_size: NA
j_call: TRBJ2-1
v_call: TRBV7-8
cdr3_nt: TGTGCCAGCAGCTTAGGTGCCACCTCCTACAATGAGCAGTTCTTC
cdr3_aa: CASSLGATSYNEQFF

d_call: TRBD1
clone_size: NA
j_call: TRBJ2-7
v_call: TRBV30
cdr3_nt: TGTGCCTGGAGCGCCCTCGGGACAGGGGGCTACGAGCAGTACTTC
cdr3_aa: CAWSALGTGGYEQYF

d_call: TRBD2
clone_size: NA
j_call: TRBJ2-2
v_call: TRBV4-1
cdr3_nt: TGCGCCAGCAGCCTGGGACTAGCGGGTTCGAACACCGGGGAGCTGTTTTTT
cdr3_aa: CASSLGLAGSNTGELFF

d_call: NA
clone_size: NA
j_call: TRBJ1-5
v_call: TRBV28
cdr3_nt: TGTGCCAGCAGCAGAGAGGGGGGGAATCAGCCCCAGCATTTT
cdr3_aa: CASSREGGNQPQHF

d_call: NA
clone_size: once
j_call: TRBJ2-5
v_call: TRBV20-1
cdr3_nt: TGCAGTGCTCGGGTGTGGGAGACCCAGTACTTC
cdr3_aa: CSARVWETQYF

d_call: TRBD2
clone_size: NA
j_call: TRBJ2-7
v_call: TRBV11-3
cdr3_nt: TGTGCCAGCAGCAGGGGACTAGCGGGAGGTGAGGAGCAGTACTTC
cdr3_aa: CASSRGLAGGEEQYF

d_call: TRBD1
clone_size: NA
j_call: TRBJ2-7
v_call: TRBV5-6
cdr3_nt: TGTGCCAGCAGCTTGTCCGGGACAGGTAGTCAGTACTTC
cdr3_aa: CASSLSGTGSQYF

d_call: NA
clone_size: NA
j_call: TRBJ2-5
v_call: TRBV28
cdr3_nt: TGTGCCAGCAGTTTATTTTTGGGCCATAAAGAGACCCAGTACTTC
cdr3_aa: CASSLFLGHKETQYF

d_call: NA
clone_size: NA
j_call: TRBJ1-2
v_call: TRBV5-5
cdr3_nt: TGTGCCAGCAGCTTGGGCAGCTATGGCTACACCTTC
cdr3_aa: CASSLGSYGYTF

d_call: NA
clone_size: NA
j_call: TRBJ1-1
v_call: TRBV5-1
cdr3_nt: TGCGCCAGCAGCACGGGACTCGGACCCTTGAACACTGAAGCTTTCTTT
cdr3_aa: CASSTGLGPLNTEAFF

d_call: NA
clone_size: once
j_call: TRBJ2-1
v_call: TRBV2
cdr3_nt: TGTGCCAGCAGTGAAAGCCTAGCTTCCAATGAGCAGTTCTTC
cdr3_aa: CASSESLASNEQFF

d_call: TRBD2
clone_size: once
j_call: TRBJ2-1
v_call: TRBV29-1
cdr3_nt: TGCAGCGGCATTAGCGGGAGAGGAGGCAATGAGCAGTTCTTC
cdr3_aa: CSGISGRGGNEQFF

d_call: NA
clone_size: NA
j_call: TRBJ1-2
v_call: TRBV5-1
cdr3_nt: TGCGCCAGCAGCATGGGGACGGCTAATCTCTATGGCTACACCTTC
cdr3_aa: CASSMGTANLYGYTF

d_call: NA
clone_size: NA
j_call: TRBJ2-1
v_call: TRBV7-3
cdr3_nt: TGTGCCAGCAGTCCGAAAACCCGGAATGAGCAGTTCTTC
cdr3_aa: CASSPKTRNEQFF

d_call: NA
clone_size: NA
j_call: TRBJ2-1
v_call: TRBV7-2
cdr3_nt: TGTGCCAGCAGCGGAGGACTATTCTACAATGAGCAGTTCTTC
cdr3_aa: CASSGGLFYNEQFF

d_call: TRBD2
clone_size: NA
j_call: TRBJ2-1
v_call: TRBV2
cdr3_nt: TGTGCCAGCTGGGGACTAGCGGGAGGCCTCTACAATGAGCAGTTCTTC
cdr3_aa: CASWGLAGGLYNEQFF

d_call: NA
clone_size: once
j_call: TRBJ2-1
v_call: TRBV27
cdr3_nt: TGTGCCAGCAGCCCTCGGTTGGCGGGGGCCAATGAGCAGTTCTTC
cdr3_aa: CASSPRLAGANEQFF

d_call: NA
clone_size: NA
j_call: TRBJ1-3
v_call: TRBV21-1
cdr3_nt: TGTGCCACGCCACCTTTTGGAAACACCATATATTTT
cdr3_aa: CATPPFGNTIYF